This T cell receptor (beta chain) was identified during a study of OX40 agonist ivuxolimab in advanced cancers. Background for the entire study: Ivuxolimab was an agonistic, fully human IgG2 monoclonal antibody directed against OX40 (CD134), a costimulatory receptor. Intravenous ivuxolimab was administered to patients every 2 weeks at six dose levels: 0.01, 0.1, 0.3, 1.5, 3 and 10 mg/kg. In the dose-escalation cohort, 65% to 90% of patients were male, and the mean age was around 60 years, with a range of roughly 20 to 79. Patients were allowed to have had prior anti-PD-1, anti-PD-L1 or anti-CTLA-4 therapy, and around 43% of the dose-escalation patients had been treated with checkpoint inhibitors. Among the roughly 52 dose-escalation patients, roughly 20 had hepatocellular carcinoma, 15 or so melanoma, 9 renal cell carcinoma and 9 head and neck cancer. Partial responses occurred in three dose-escalation patients: two with cutaneous melanoma and one with hepatocellular carcinoma. The point of sequencing TCRbeta in the periphery was to test whether ivuxolimab changed TCR sequence diversity and drove clonal T-cell expansion. The paper reports the monotherapy dose-escalation portion (N of about 50 patients) of the phase I ivuxolimab trial.

The trial excluded patients who had a history of autoimmune disease or were on systemic immunosuppression. Peripheral blood for TCR sequencing was drawn from every dose cohort at baseline, at cycle 4 day 1 and at cycle 7 day 1. Samples came from an open-label, multicenter, first-in-human phase I dose-escalation trial of ivuxolimab. Adults with locally advanced or metastatic head and neck squamous cell, hepatocellular, melanoma or renal cell carcinoma were enrolled in the trial. CD4+ and CD8+ T cells were sorted separately from peripheral blood before TCR sequencing. For sequencing of the TCRbeta CDR3 region, genomic DNA was extracted from the sorted cells. The immunoSEQ Assay was used for sequencing of TCRbeta CDR3 regions. TCRdb stores this immuneACCESS table with in-frame sequences only. Part of the clones is absent; in the studies checked, under half of the shortfall reflects unresolved V genes, and no reason is known for the rest. The sample table records approximately 53,000 clones; about 93% of these occur just once. Around 25% of the sample rests with the top ten.

Of note for this clone: It has no known antigen specificity. No base quality information exists; no much larger clone differs at one position.

The V and J ends are trimmed by 0 bases and 0 bases, leaving 10 bases between them. CDR1 and CDR2 (MGHRA, YSYEKL) derive from the germline V gene. From the cysteine through the phenylalanine, the CDR3 covers 16 amino acids. The kept DNA is CDR3 alone, 48 bases in frame from the first base. General conclusions and limits of the study: Antigen specificity was not determined for the clonally expanded peripheral T cells. Clonal expansion of both CD4+ and CD8+ blood T cells was observed from baseline to week 6 at doses 0.1 to 3.0 mg/kg. Low levels of normalized T-cell clonal expansion were also seen in some patients who did not respond. After ivuxolimab, CD8+ T cells had more expanded clones than CD4+ T cells on average. In partial responders in the 0.1-3.0 mg/kg groups, normalized peripheral clonal expansion was found to be among the lowest, especially among CD8+ T cells.

The receptor was isolated from an adult with an advanced solid tumor such as melanoma, head and neck, liver or kidney cancer. The sequence joins TRBV4-1 to TRBJ2-3; the D gene is perhaps TRBD2, from 6 matching bases. The sequenced sample was CD4+ or CD8+ T cells sorted from blood, obtained in a trial of the OX40 agonist ivuxolimab. The bases read TGCGCCAGCAGCCAAGATGCGGGATCTAGCACAGATACGCAGTATTTT. It translates as CASSQDAGSSTDTQYF.